A single sample gave rise to the 14 T cell receptor beta chains below, sequenced in a study of high-grade serous ovarian cancer treatment subgroups. The assay was immunoSEQ multiplex PCR, and TCRdb's table has in-frame clones only and misses some. The table lists 2,500 to 3,000 clones, roughly 72% of them singletons. Tumor samples were taken before definitive surgery or chemotherapy. Sequenced input: tumor tissue. All receptors come from a human donor with high-grade serous ovarian cancer.

This chain uses TRBV5-1 with TRBJ2-7; D perhaps matches TRBD2 (6 bases). The CDR3 covers 14 residues. Germline-derived CDR1 and CDR2 are SGHRS and YFSETQ. Trimming removed 4 bases at V and 6 bases at J, with 17 bases between. The CDR3 DNA reads as TGCGCCAGCAGCCTTGGCGGGACGTTACCCGAGCAGTACTTC. The encoded protein is CASSLGGTLPEQYF. The whole variable domain, remainder taken from reference TRBV5-1 and TRBJ2-7, is KAGVTQTPRYLIKTRGQQVTLSCSPISGHRSVSWYQQTPGQGLQFLFEYFSETQRNKGNFPGRFSGRQFSNSRSEMNVSTLELGDSALYLCASSLGGTLPEQYFGPGTRLTVT.

This clone was seen only once. This rearrangement joins TRBV6-5 to TRBJ1-1, with D unresolved. Germline-derived CDR1 and CDR2 are MNHEY and SVGAGI. V was shortened by 2 bases and J by 6 bases, with 10 bases between the two germline ends. The CDR3 is 13 amino acids. CDR3 coding DNA: TGTGCCAGCAGTTACCGGCTGAGCGCTGAAGCTTTCTTT. Residues: CASSYRLSAEAFF.

CDR3 region: CASSLGGTNYNEQFF. The CDR3 nucleotides read TGCGCCAGCAGCCTCGGCGGGACAAATTACAATGAGCAGTTCTTC. The rearrangement joins TRBV5-1 to TRBJ2-1, with D perhaps TRBD1 or TRBD2 (6 bases each). CDR3 size: 15 residues. CDR1 and CDR2 (germline): SGHRS, YFSETQ. Trimming pared 4 bases from V and 4 bases from J, leaving 15 bases between.

This chain joins TRBV28 and TRBJ2-3; possible D gene TRBD1, 5 bases. Germline loops: CDR1 MDHEN, CDR2 SYDVKM. The V end was cut by 3 bases, the J end by 2 bases, with 12 bases between. CDR3 length equals 15 residues. The CDR3 DNA follows: TGTGCCAGCAGTTTGCCGACAGAACTCACAGATACGCAGTATTTT. This gives the protein CASSLPTELTDTQYF.

The CDR3 coding sequence is TGTGCCAGTAGTATGCGGATGGGGGCGGGAGGCGGCCGGAATGAGCAGTTCTTC. Its protein product is CASSMRMGAGGGRNEQFF. This chain joins TRBV19 and TRBJ2-1; 8 nucleotides agree with TRBD2. V dropped 3 bases and J dropped 7; count of bases not matched to a gene: 17. CDR3 length: 18 amino acids. The V gene's germline CDR1 is LNHDA and CDR2 SQIVND (reference sequence).

The chain is built from TRBV19 and TRBJ2-7; possibly TRBD1 or TRBD2 for D (6 bases each). Per the germline V gene, CDR1 is LNHDA and CDR2 is SQIVND (reference sequence). Trimming took 6 bases from V and 3 from J, leaving 15 bases between them. The CDR3 runs 14 residues. CDR3: CASRKRGGNYEQYF. In DNA form, the CDR3 reads TGTGCCAGTAGAAAACGAGGGGGGAACTACGAGCAGTACTTC. The entire variable domain, with the rest obtained from reference TRBV19 and TRBJ2-7, is as follows: DGGITQSPKYLFRKEGQNVTLSCEQNLNHDAMYWYRQDPGQGLRLIYYSQIVNDFQKGDIAEGYSVSREKKESFPLTVTSAQKNPTAFYLCASRKRGGNYEQYFGPGTRLTVT.

This chain connects TRBV7-9 to TRBJ2-1; 7 nucleotides match TRBD2. J lost 7 bases, V lost 2 bases, and 11 bases had no gene match. CDR1 and CDR2 from the germline V gene are SEHNR and FQNEAQ (reference sequence). The CDR3 spans 16 residues. In nucleotides, the CDR3 is TGTGCCAGCAGCTTAATGCGGGAGAGCTTGGGGAATGAGCAGTTCTTC. It specifies CASSLMRESLGNEQFF. The variable domain in full, completed from reference TRBV7-9 and TRBJ2-1, reads DTGVSQNPRHKITKRGQNVTFRCDPISEHNRLYWYRQTLGQGPEFLTYFQNEAQLEKSRLLSDRFSAERPKGSFSTLEIQRTEQGDSAMYLCASSLMRESLGNEQFFGPGTRLTVL.

The gene calls are TRBV4-1 and TRBJ2-3, with 7 nucleotides matching TRBD2. The V gene end was trimmed by 0 bases and the J gene end by 1 base; junction bases not matched to a gene: 1. The CDR3 loop spans 15 amino acids. The germline V gene has CDR1 MGHRA and CDR2 YSYEKL. For the CDR3, the DNA is TGCGCCAGCAGCCAAGATCGGGAGGGCACAGATACGCAGTATTTT. As protein: CASSQDREGTDTQYF.

The chain carries TRBV15 and TRBJ2-2; the D call may be TRBD1 or TRBD2 (7 bases each). CDR1 LNHNV and CDR2 YYDKDF come from the germline V gene (reference sequence). The CDR3 runs 15 residues. V lost 0 bases, J lost 4 bases, and 9 bases lay in between. CDR3 coding DNA: TGTGCCACCAGCAGAGACAGGGGGGGCACCGGGGAGCTGTTTTTT. Its translation: CATSRDRGGTGELFF.

This clone was recorded once. As DNA, the CDR3 is TGTGCCAGCAGCCCCCCAGGCTCTGGAAACACCATATATTTT. This sequence encodes CASSPPGSGNTIYF. This chain uses TRBV7-2 with TRBJ1-3, with no clear D. Germline assignment: CDR1 SGHTA and CDR2 FQGNSA. V lost 5 bases to trimming and J lost 0 bases, with 8 bases between them. The CDR3 contains 14 residues.

The chain has TRBV11-2 and TRBJ2-7; 10 bases align to TRBD2. The germline V gene has CDR1 SGHAT and CDR2 FQNNGV. The trim removed 3 bases at V and 2 bases at J, leaving 4 bases unmatched. The CDR3 runs 15 residues. The CDR3 nucleotides read TGTGCCAGCAGCTTCTCTAGCGGGAGTCCCTACGAGCAGTACTTC. Its translation is CASSFSSGSPYEQYF.

This clone occurred once. The chain employs TRBV10-3 and TRBJ2-7, with TRBD2 matching over 11 bases. The CDR3 runs 16 residues. The germline gives CDR1 ENHRY, CDR2 SYGVKD. V shed 0 bases and J 6 bases; nucleotides not matched to a gene: 7. The CDR3 here is CAISESQLAGVGEQYF. The DNA for the CDR3 is TGTGCCATCAGTGAGTCCCAACTAGCGGGAGTAGGCGAGCAGTACTTC.

This clone has only a few counts. The chain's CDR3 is CASSYGPGNTIYF. The CDR3 coding sequence is TGTGCCAGCAGTTACGGCCCTGGAAACACCATATATTTT. The chain carries TRBV6-5 and TRBJ1-3; D remains ambiguous. Germline loops: CDR1 MNHEY, CDR2 SVGAGI. Trimming shortened V by 2 bases and J by 2 bases, and 4 bases separated the two germline ends. This CDR3 comprises 13 residues.

Only a few counts were recorded for this clone. The genes are TRBV4-1 and TRBJ1-2; D is unclear. V lost 0 bases and J lost 4, with 12 bases in between. The CDR3 spans 15 residues. Germline lookup yields CDR1 MGHRA and CDR2 YSYEKL. In nucleotides, the CDR3 is TGCGCCAGCAGCCAAGATAGTAACGATATCTATGGCTACACCTTC. It codes for CASSQDSNDIYGYTF.